The source of this T cell receptor (beta chain) is a study of cytomegalovirus exposure and HLA in healthy donors. Details on this clone: Its antigen is not known.

Findings of the study overall: Highly shared variants forming one cluster were likely a sequencing artifact.

This CDR3 region has 16 residues. Researchers ran the PCR with 60 Vbeta and 13 Jbeta primers. Assay: immunoSEQ multiplex PCR; the TCRdb copy retains only in-frame clones and omits some. The sample yields around 300,000 clones, roughly 81% seen once. The specimen sequenced was PBMCs. This TCR was sampled from a woman between 40 and 50 years old in good health and CMV-seropositive. The chain is built from TRBV21-1 and TRBJ2-1; the listed D gene, TRBD2, was not tested against the DNA. TRBV21-1 is recorded as a pseudogene. The CDR3 here is CASSATVCRGGDEQFF. The DNA for the CDR3 is TGTGCCAGCAGCGCTACCGTGTGCCGGGGGGGCGATGAGCAGTTCTTC.